This T cell receptor beta chain came from a study of cytotoxic CD8 clonotypes in ibrutinib-treated CLL. The CDR3 loop spans 15 amino acids. Trimming took off 5 bases at V and 4 bases at J, with 17 bases between the two ends. The germline gives CDR1 SGHTA, CDR2 FQGTGA. The method was immunoSEQ multiplex PCR; TCRdb's version includes in-frame clones alone and lacks a portion of them. The table records more than 55,000 clones, approximately 71% of them present only once. This clone was seen a few times. The sequencing here drew on PBMCs, taken after 12 months of ibrutinib treatment. The TCR originated in a human donor with chronic lymphocytic leukemia. This sequence joins TRBV7-3 and TRBJ1-2; D might be TRBD1 (5 bases). CDR3 bases: TGTGCCAGCAGCCCGCAACCAGGGACCGCCTATGGCTACACCTTC. It codes for CASSPQPGTAYGYTF.